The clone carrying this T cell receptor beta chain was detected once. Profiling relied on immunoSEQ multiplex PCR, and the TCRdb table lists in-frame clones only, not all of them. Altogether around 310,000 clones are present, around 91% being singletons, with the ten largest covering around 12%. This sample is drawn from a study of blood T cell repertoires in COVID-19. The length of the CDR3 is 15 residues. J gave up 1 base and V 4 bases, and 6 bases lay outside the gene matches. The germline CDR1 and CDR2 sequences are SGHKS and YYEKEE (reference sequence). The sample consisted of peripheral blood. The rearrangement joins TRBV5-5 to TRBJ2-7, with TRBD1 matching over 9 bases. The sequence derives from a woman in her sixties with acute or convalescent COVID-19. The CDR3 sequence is CASSPDRGGSYEQYF. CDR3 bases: TGTGCCAGCAGCCCCGACAGGGGGGGGTCCTACGAGCAGTACTTC.